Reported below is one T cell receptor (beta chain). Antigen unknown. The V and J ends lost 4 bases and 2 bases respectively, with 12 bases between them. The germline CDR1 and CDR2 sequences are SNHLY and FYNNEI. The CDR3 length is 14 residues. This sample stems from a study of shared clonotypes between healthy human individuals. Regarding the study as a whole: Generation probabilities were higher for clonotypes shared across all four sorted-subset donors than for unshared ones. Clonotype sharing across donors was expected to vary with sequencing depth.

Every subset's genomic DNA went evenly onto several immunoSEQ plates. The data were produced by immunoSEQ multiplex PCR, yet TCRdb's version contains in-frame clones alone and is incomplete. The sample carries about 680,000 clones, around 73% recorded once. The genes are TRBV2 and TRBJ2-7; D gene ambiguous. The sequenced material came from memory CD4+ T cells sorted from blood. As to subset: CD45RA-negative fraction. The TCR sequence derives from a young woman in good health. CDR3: CASSGGSEPYEQYF. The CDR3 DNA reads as TGTGCCAGCAGTGGTGGGTCAGAACCCTACGAGCAGTACTTC.